This T cell receptor beta chain was obtained from a study of blood T cell repertoires in COVID-19. Libraries were prepared by immunoSEQ multiplex PCR; TCRdb keeps only in-frame clonotypes and omits some of them. The sample lists 410,000 or so clones, about nine tenths occurring once. The CDR3 spans 16 residues. Germline CDR1 SGHDT, CDR2 YYEEEE. V lost 1 base and J 0 bases, leaving 10 bases between the germline ends. The receptor comes from a young woman with active or convalescent COVID-19. The chain couples TRBV5-6 to TRBJ2-2, with a tentative D call TRBD2 (6 bases). What was sequenced was peripheral blood. The CDR3 DNA reads TGTGCCAGCAGCTTGAAGTCTAGCGCGAACACCGGGGAGCTGTTTTTT. It codes for CASSLKSSANTGELFF.